This is a list of T cell receptor beta chains from one sample in a study of cytomegalovirus exposure and HLA in healthy donors. TCRdb's table, derived via immunoSEQ multiplex PCR, lists solely in-frame clones and lacks some. The sample yields approximately 300,000 clones, 84% seen once. Sequenced sample: PBMCs. The receptors here all came from a woman between 40 and 55 years old in good health and CMV-seropositive. Both conserved end residues are part of each CDR3. D genes are given only for firm matches. Some rows mark clone size as missing; the rest say once, few, many or name a class of expanded clone.

clone size: -; V gene: TRBV7-2; D gene: -; J gene: TRBJ2-7; CDR3 protein: CASSLGGQGGYEQYF; CDR3 DNA: TGTGCCAGCAGCTTAGGGGGCCAGGGAGGCTACGAGCAGTACTTC
clone size: -; V gene: TRBV18; D gene: TRBD2; J gene: TRBJ2-7; CDR3 protein: CASSPPSLAGYEQYF; CDR3 DNA: TGTGCCAGCTCACCACCGTCGCTAGCGGGGTACGAGCAGTACTTC
clone size: once; V gene: TRBV30; D gene: TRBD2; J gene: TRBJ2-1; CDR3 protein: CAWSVGLAVNNEQFF; CDR3 DNA: TGTGCCTGGAGTGTTGGACTAGCGGTTAACAATGAGCAGTTCTTC
clone size: -; V gene: TRBV5-5; D gene: TRBD2; J gene: TRBJ2-3; CDR3 protein: CASSLRGTSGRADTQYF; CDR3 DNA: TGTGCCAGCAGTTTGCGTGGGACTAGCGGGAGGGCAGATACGCAGTATTTT
clone size: -; V gene: TRBV5-8; D gene: -; J gene: TRBJ2-5; CDR3 protein: CASSTGDFETQYF; CDR3 DNA: TGTGCCAGCAGCACAGGGGACTTCGAGACCCAGTACTTC
clone size: -; V gene: TRBV7-9; D gene: -; J gene: TRBJ1-1; CDR3 protein: CASSLAGGLGTEAFF; CDR3 DNA: TGTGCCAGCAGCTTAGCTGGGGGCTTGGGGACTGAAGCTTTCTTT
clone size: once; V gene: TRBV5-4; D gene: TRBD1; J gene: TRBJ1-4; CDR3 protein: CASSLGTGGTNEKLFF; CDR3 DNA: TGTGCCAGCAGCTTGGGGACAGGGGGGACTAATGAAAAACTGTTTTTT
clone size: -; V gene: TRBV6-6; D gene: TRBD1; J gene: TRBJ2-3; CDR3 protein: CASNTGGLGDTQYF; CDR3 DNA: TGTGCCAGCAATACAGGGGGCCTTGGGGATACGCAGTATTTT
clone size: -; V gene: TRBV5-4; D gene: TRBD2; J gene: TRBJ2-1; CDR3 protein: CASSGGTSGPILGHEQFF; CDR3 DNA: TGTGCCAGCAGCGGGGGGACTAGCGGGCCTATTTTAGGGCATGAGCAGTTCTTC
clone size: -; V gene: TRBV7-3; D gene: -; J gene: TRBJ2-1; CDR3 protein: CASSPGGYNEQFF; CDR3 DNA: TGTGCCAGCAGCCCCGGCGGCTACAATGAGCAGTTCTTC
clone size: -; V gene: TRBV6-1; D gene: TRBD1; J gene: TRBJ1-4; CDR3 protein: CASTEGQASNEKLFF; CDR3 DNA: TGTGCCAGCACCGAAGGACAGGCGAGTAATGAAAAACTGTTTTTT
clone size: -; V gene: TRBV20-1; D gene: -; J gene: TRBJ2-7; CDR3 protein: CSARDPSEQYF; CDR3 DNA: TGCAGTGCTAGAGATCCGTCCGAGCAGTACTTC
clone size: many; V gene: TRBV6-5; D gene: -; J gene: TRBJ1-1; CDR3 protein: CASRTPAQAGSEAFF; CDR3 DNA: TGTGCCAGCAGAACCCCGGCGCAGGCGGGGTCTGAAGCTTTCTTT
clone size: -; V gene: TRBV30; D gene: -; J gene: TRBJ1-1; CDR3 protein: CAWSGGNTEAFF; CDR3 DNA: TGTGCCTGGAGCGGGGGAAATACTGAAGCTTTCTTT
clone size: once; V gene: TRBV5-8; D gene: -; J gene: TRBJ1-5; CDR3 protein: CASSLATVSNQPQHF; CDR3 DNA: TGTGCCAGCAGCTTGGCAACTGTGAGCAATCAGCCCCAGCATTTT
clone size: -; V gene: TRBV9; D gene: TRBD1; J gene: TRBJ2-7; CDR3 protein: CASSEHGDRSFYEQYF; CDR3 DNA: TGTGCCAGCAGCGAGCACGGGGACAGAAGTTTCTACGAGCAGTACTTC
clone size: -; V gene: TRBV7-7; D gene: -; J gene: TRBJ2-1; CDR3 protein: CASSSAVSSYNEQFF; CDR3 DNA: TGTGCTAGCAGCTCGGCGGTGAGCTCCTACAATGAGCAGTTCTTC
clone size: once; V gene: TRBV28; D gene: -; J gene: TRBJ1-5; CDR3 protein: CASSLSGNQPQHF; CDR3 DNA: TGTGCCAGCAGTTTATCGGGAAATCAGCCCCAGCATTTT
clone size: -; V gene: TRBV13; D gene: TRBD2; J gene: TRBJ2-7; CDR3 protein: CASSPGGISYEQYF; CDR3 DNA: TGTGCCAGCAGCCCGGGAGGGATCTCCTACGAGCAGTACTTC
clone size: few; V gene: TRBV5-5; D gene: TRBD1; J gene: TRBJ2-7; CDR3 protein: CASSSDRGYEQYF; CDR3 DNA: TGTGCCAGCAGCTCCGACAGGGGGTACGAGCAGTACTTC
clone size: -; V gene: TRBV27; D gene: TRBD2; J gene: TRBJ2-1; CDR3 protein: CASSSGLAGVGSYNEQFF; CDR3 DNA: TGTGCCAGCAGTTCCGGACTAGCGGGAGTTGGGTCCTACAATGAGCAGTTCTTC
clone size: -; V gene: TRBV7-9; D gene: -; J gene: TRBJ2-7; CDR3 protein: CASSLFEGGEQYF; CDR3 DNA: TGTGCCAGCAGCTTATTTGAAGGAGGCGAGCAGTACTTC
clone size: -; V gene: TRBV4-1; D gene: -; J gene: TRBJ1-5; CDR3 protein: CASSQEIPRNQPQHF; CDR3 DNA: TGCGCCAGCAGCCAAGAAATTCCTCGCAATCAGCCCCAGCATTTT
clone size: -; V gene: TRBV5-1; D gene: TRBD1; J gene: TRBJ2-7; CDR3 protein: CASSLGGTGGYEQYF; CDR3 DNA: TGCGCCAGCAGCTTGGGCGGGACAGGGGGCTACGAGCAGTACTTC
clone size: -; V gene: TRBV10-2; D gene: TRBD1; J gene: TRBJ2-1; CDR3 protein: CASSPQGAEQFF; CDR3 DNA: TGCGCCAGCAGCCCACAGGGGGCTGAGCAGTTCTTC
clone size: -; V gene: TRBV25-1; D gene: TRBD1; J gene: TRBJ2-5; CDR3 protein: CASSDRDQETQYF; CDR3 DNA: TGTGCCAGCAGCGACAGGGACCAAGAGACCCAGTACTTC
clone size: -; V gene: TRBV2; D gene: -; J gene: TRBJ1-1; CDR3 protein: CASSYQGMGGAEAFF; CDR3 DNA: TGTGCCAGCAGCTATCAGGGAATGGGCGGAGCTGAAGCTTTCTTT
clone size: once; V gene: TRBV7-3; D gene: -; J gene: TRBJ2-1; CDR3 protein: CASSLSRSLPWEQFF; CDR3 DNA: TGTGCCAGCAGCTTAAGCCGGAGCCTACCTTGGGAGCAGTTCTTC
clone size: -; V gene: TRBV7-9; D gene: -; J gene: TRBJ2-3; CDR3 protein: CASSIALAAQYF; CDR3 DNA: TGTGCCAGCAGCATAGCTCTGGCCGCGCAGTATTTT
clone size: -; V gene: TRBV30; D gene: -; J gene: TRBJ2-1; CDR3 protein: CAWTAGLEQFF; CDR3 DNA: TGTGCCTGGACCGCGGGGCTAGAGCAGTTCTTC
clone size: -; V gene: TRBV5-4; D gene: TRBD1; J gene: TRBJ1-1; CDR3 protein: CASSSGQVMNTEAFF; CDR3 DNA: TGTGCCAGCAGCTCCGGACAGGTTATGAACACTGAAGCTTTCTTT
clone size: once; V gene: TRBV7-2; D gene: TRBD2; J gene: TRBJ2-1; CDR3 protein: CASSSRLAGVRNEQFF; CDR3 DNA: TGTGCCAGCAGCTCCCGACTAGCGGGAGTTCGTAATGAGCAGTTCTTC
clone size: -; V gene: TRBV25-1; D gene: -; J gene: TRBJ1-1; CDR3 protein: CATGRLGNTEAFF; CDR3 DNA: TGTGCCACAGGGCGCCTCGGGAACACTGAAGCTTTCTTT
clone size: -; V gene: TRBV27; D gene: -; J gene: TRBJ2-6; CDR3 protein: CASSSYSGANVLTF; CDR3 DNA: TGTGCCAGCAGTTCCTACTCTGGGGCCAACGTCCTGACTTTC
clone size: -; V gene: TRBV5-4; D gene: -; J gene: TRBJ2-1; CDR3 protein: CASSDPGLTYNEQFF; CDR3 DNA: TGTGCCAGCAGCGATCCGGGACTCACTTACAATGAGCAGTTCTTC
clone size: -; V gene: TRBV4-1; D gene: -; J gene: TRBJ2-1; CDR3 protein: CASSQGLGGIYNEQFF; CDR3 DNA: TGCGCCAGCAGCCAAGGGTTGGGCGGGATTTACAATGAGCAGTTCTTC
clone size: -; V gene: TRBV19; D gene: -; J gene: TRBJ2-7; CDR3 protein: CASSIGGGSWQQYF; CDR3 DNA: TGTGCCAGTAGTATAGGGGGCGGTAGTTGGCAGCAGTACTTC
clone size: few; V gene: TRBV20-1; D gene: -; J gene: TRBJ2-7; CDR3 protein: CSARTSYEQYF; CDR3 DNA: TGCAGTGCTAGGACTTCCTACGAGCAGTACTTC
clone size: -; V gene: TRBV5-6; D gene: -; J gene: TRBJ1-2; CDR3 protein: CASSRGDTPNYGYTF; CDR3 DNA: TGTGCCAGCAGCCGGGGGGACACCCCTAACTATGGCTACACCTTC
clone size: -; V gene: TRBV14; D gene: TRBD1; J gene: TRBJ2-7; CDR3 protein: CASSQESGGTGASEQYF; CDR3 DNA: TGTGCCAGCAGCCAAGAATCTGGGGGGACAGGAGCATCCGAGCAGTACTTC
clone size: -; V gene: TRBV18; D gene: -; J gene: TRBJ2-5; CDR3 protein: CASSRTQNQETQYF; CDR3 DNA: TGTGCCAGCTCACGGACTCAAAACCAAGAGACCCAGTACTTC
clone size: few; V gene: TRBV10-3; D gene: TRBD1; J gene: TRBJ1-1; CDR3 protein: CAISEDRGSAEAFF; CDR3 DNA: TGTGCCATCAGTGAAGACAGGGGATCAGCTGAAGCTTTCTTT